This is a list of T cell receptor beta chains from one sample in a study of T cell responses to AZD1222 COVID-19 vaccine. The assay was immunoSEQ multiplex PCR, and TCRdb's table has in-frame clones only and misses some. This repertoire shows roughly 100,000 clones, roughly 87% found once; its top ten account for 6.5% to 10%. Sequenced material: peripheral blood, taken 28 days after the second AZD1222 dose. The receptors originated from an adult who received the AZD1222 COVID-19 vaccine. CDR3s include the opening cysteine and the closing phenylalanine or tryptophan. The D gene is left open where the match is weak. The size field is filled for only some rows; it gives once, few, many or a size class.

v_gene	j_gene	abundance	d_gene	CDR3nt	CDR3aa
TRBV29-1	TRBJ1-6	.	.	TGCAGCGGCGTCGGAGGGCTGGATTCACCCCTCCACTTT	CSGVGGLDSPLHF
TRBV2	TRBJ2-3	.	.	TGTGCCAGCAGTCAGGCCATAGGGACACCAGATACGCAGTATTTT	CASSQAIGTPDTQYF
TRBV7-2	TRBJ1-4	.	.	TGTGCCAGCAGCTCACCCTTAACAGCTGCAACTAATGAAAAACTGTTTTTT	CASSSPLTAATNEKLFF
TRBV9	TRBJ2-7	.	.	TGTGCCAGCGGTGTTTCGAGTGAGCAGTACTTC	CASGVSSEQYF
TRBV4-1	TRBJ2-5	.	.	TGCGCCAGCAGCCAAGATGGATCAGGGATAGGAGAGACCCAGTACTTC	CASSQDGSGIGETQYF
TRBV7-2	TRBJ1-5	few	.	TGTGCCAGCACCCTAACGGACCTGTTGCCCCAGCATTTT	CASTLTDLLPQHF
TRBV2	TRBJ2-2	.	TRBD1	TGTGCCAGCAGTCCAAACACAGGGGCCGGGGAGCTGTTTTTT	CASSPNTGAGELFF
TRBV18	TRBJ1-5	.	.	TGTGCCAGCTCAACGGGACGGGATCAGCCCCAGCATTTT	CASSTGRDQPQHF
TRBV7-3	TRBJ1-2	.	.	TGTGCCAGCAGCCTCACGGCCAGGTCACATGGCTACACCTTC	CASSLTARSHGYTF
TRBV5-8	TRBJ2-3	once	.	TGTGCCAGCAGCTGGGCGGGACTGAGCACAGATACGCAGTATTTT	CASSWAGLSTDTQYF
TRBV28	TRBJ1-1	.	.	TGTGCCAGCAGTTTATTGGGCACTGAAGCTTTCTTT	CASSLLGTEAFF
TRBV14	TRBJ1-2	.	TRBD1	TGTGCCAGCAGCCCGGGACAGCTCGTCGGCTATGGCTACACCTTC	CASSPGQLVGYGYTF
TRBV6-1	TRBJ1-2	once	.	TGTGCCAGCAGTGATTGGGTGGCCCGGGGGTATGGCTACACCTTC	CASSDWVARGYGYTF
TRBV2	TRBJ2-7	.	TRBD1	TGTGCCAGCAGCGGACAGGGGTGGTCCTACGAGCAGTACTTC	CASSGQGWSYEQYF
TRBV7-2	TRBJ1-2	.	.	TGTGCCAGCAGCTTAGGTTTCGGGAACTATGGCTACACCTTC	CASSLGFGNYGYTF
TRBV6-5	TRBJ2-7	.	.	TGTGCCAGCAGTTACTCGATACTAGCCCTCTCCTACGAGCAGTACTTC	CASSYSILALSYEQYF
TRBV9	TRBJ1-2	.	.	TGTGCCAGCAGCGTAACTTCCAGGGGCGGGCCCGGGCATGGCTACACCTTC	CASSVTSRGGPGHGYTF
TRBV6-5	TRBJ2-7	.	TRBD2	TGTGCCAGCAGTCACTCCGGGGGGTCCTACGAGCAGTACTTC	CASSHSGGSYEQYF
TRBV7-2	TRBJ2-7	.	.	TGTGCCAGCAGCTTGGTAGGACTATCCGAGCAGTACTTC	CASSLVGLSEQYF
TRBV11-3	TRBJ2-3	.	TRBD2	TGTGCCAGCAGCTTAGGCCTAGCGGGGGAGACAGATACGCAGTATTTT	CASSLGLAGETDTQYF
TRBV6-5	TRBJ1-2	.	TRBD1	TGTGCCAGCTTAAAGACAGGGAGGGGTGGCTACACCTTC	CASLKTGRGGYTF
TRBV12-5	TRBJ2-1	.	TRBD2	TGTGCTAGTGGGTCGCCGGGAGGGGACAATGAGCAGTTCTTC	CASGSPGGDNEQFF
TRBV4-1	TRBJ1-2	many	.	TGCGCCAGCAGCCATGGGGCAGGACCCCTCTATGGCTACACCTTC	CASSHGAGPLYGYTF
TRBV7-2	TRBJ1-2	.	.	TGTGCCAGCAGCTTAGAGGCAAACTATGGCTACACCTTC	CASSLEANYGYTF
TRBV4-2	TRBJ2-2	.	TRBD2	TGTGCCAGCAGAGACAGACTAGCGGGGGACACCGGGGAGCTGTTTTTT	CASRDRLAGDTGELFF
TRBV19	TRBJ2-7	once	.	TGTGCCAGTAGTATAGCGAGCTCCTACGAGCAGTACTTC	CASSIASSYEQYF
TRBV5-6	TRBJ1-4	.	TRBD1	TGTGCCAGCAGCCTGGGACAGGGATTCGAAAAACTGTTTTTT	CASSLGQGFEKLFF
TRBV7-9	TRBJ2-7	few	.	TGTGCCAGCAGCTTGGATGGGTCTCGATACGAGCAGTACTTC	CASSLDGSRYEQYF
TRBV7-2	TRBJ1-2	.	.	TGTGCCAGCAGCCCCCGCCCGGAGCGCTATGGCTACACCTTC	CASSPRPERYGYTF
TRBV7-2	TRBJ2-2	.	.	TGTGCCAGCAGCTCCTATTACGGGCCGAACACCGGGGAGCTGTTTTTT	CASSSYYGPNTGELFF
TRBV5-1	TRBJ1-3	.	.	TGCGCCAGCAGCTTGGGGTCTTCAGGGACTGGAAACACCATATATTTT	CASSLGSSGTGNTIYF
TRBV24-1	TRBJ2-3	once	.	TGTGCCACCAGTGTCTCAGTAGATACGCAGTATTTT	CATSVSVDTQYF
TRBV4-3	TRBJ1-6	.	.	TGCGCCAGCAGCCTACAAGGGTTGCCCTCACCCCTCCACTTT	CASSLQGLPSPLHF
TRBV7-8	TRBJ2-7	.	.	TGTGCCAGCAGCCCGACAGACGGCTACGAGCAGTACTTC	CASSPTDGYEQYF
TRBV27	TRBJ1-6	.	TRBD1	TGTGCCCCCTATTACACAGGGGGCAAGGGTTATTCACCCCTCCACTTT	CAPYYTGGKGYSPLHF
TRBV7-9	TRBJ2-7	.	.	TGTGCCAGCAGTTTCCCCCTGGCGTGGGAGCAGTACTTC	CASSFPLAWEQYF
TRBV9	TRBJ2-1	.	TRBD1	TGTGCCAGCAGCGGCCGACAGGGCCGCAATGAGCAGTTCTTC	CASSGRQGRNEQFF
TRBV7-2	TRBJ1-1	few	.	TGTGCCAGCAGCTTAGGGCTGCTCAGGGTCACTGAAGCTTTCTTT	CASSLGLLRVTEAFF
TRBV25-1	TRBJ1-4	.	.	TGTGCCAGCAGTGAGGTGGTAGAAAAACTGTTTTTT	CASSEVVEKLFF
TRBV13	TRBJ1-3	once	.	TGTGCCAGCAGCTTAGCAGTGGGCAGGGGACCCTACAACTCTGGAAACACCATATATTTT	CASSLAVGRGPYNSGNTIYF
TRBV4-2	TRBJ2-5	.	.	TGTGCCAGCAGCCAAGGGGAGTGGGAGACCCAGTACTTC	CASSQGEWETQYF
TRBV4-3	TRBJ2-3	once	TRBD2	TGCGCCAGCAGCCAAGACCGACTGGTGGGGGGGAGGGATGATACGCAGTATTTT	CASSQDRLVGGRDDTQYF
TRBV6-2/TRBV6-3	TRBJ2-1	.	.	TGTGCCAGCAGTCCGCAGGGACCCAATGAGCAGTTCTTC	CASSPQGPNEQFF
TRBV19	TRBJ1-5	.	.	TGTGCCAGCCGTCCGACGGGTCAGCCCCAGCATTTT	CASRPTGQPQHF
TRBV10-3	TRBJ2-7	.	TRBD2	TGTGCCATCAGTGGAACTAGCGGGACCTCCTACGAGCAGTACTTC	CAISGTSGTSYEQYF
TRBV14	TRBJ2-5	once	.	TGTGCCAGCAGCCAAGGGTTTCTCCGGACAGCGGTACAAGAGACCCAGTACTTC	CASSQGFLRTAVQETQYF
TRBV19	TRBJ1-1	.	.	TGTGCCAGTAGTATAGCCGCAGAGGGCACTGAAGCTTTCTTT	CASSIAAEGTEAFF
TRBV19	TRBJ2-2	.	.	TGTGCCAGTAGTCTAAGGTCTAACACCGGGGAGCTGTTTTTT	CASSLRSNTGELFF